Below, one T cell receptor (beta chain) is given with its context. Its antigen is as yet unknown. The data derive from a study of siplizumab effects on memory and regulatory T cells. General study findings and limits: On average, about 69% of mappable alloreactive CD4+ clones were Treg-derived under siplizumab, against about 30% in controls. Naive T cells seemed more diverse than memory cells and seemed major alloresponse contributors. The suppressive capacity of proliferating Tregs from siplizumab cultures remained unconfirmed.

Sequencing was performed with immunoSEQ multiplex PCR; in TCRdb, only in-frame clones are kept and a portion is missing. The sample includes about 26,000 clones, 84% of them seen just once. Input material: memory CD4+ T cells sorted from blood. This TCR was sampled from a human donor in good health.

This CDR3 is CASSPRRGSGVLFF. The CDR3, as DNA: TGTGCCAGCAGCCCACGACGGGGCTCCGGAGTGCTGTTTTTT. The V gene is TRBV5-6, the J gene TRBJ1-4, with D perhaps TRBD1 (5 bases). The CDR3 runs to 14 residues. Trimming pared 4 bases from V and 14 bases from J, leaving 21 bases between. Germline V CDR1 and CDR2: SGHDT, YYEEEE. Filled out from reference TRBV5-6 and TRBJ1-4, the complete variable domain reads DAGVTQSPTHLIKTRGQQVTLRCSPKSGHDTVSWYQQALGQGPQFIFQYYEEEERQRGNFPDRFSGHQFPNYSSELNVNALLLGDSALYLCASSPRRGSGVLFFGSGTQLSVL.